This paragraph reports one TCR beta chain. Its antigen remains unidentified. This CDR3 spans 14 amino acids. The ends lost 6 bases at V and 5 bases at J; junction bases unmatched: 9. Germline V gene sequence: CDR1 ENHRY, CDR2 SYGVKD. The record originates from a study of a mutant IDH1 vaccine in newly diagnosed glioma. The overall study: Initiation of the vaccine course occurred 4-6 weeks after radiotherapy alone, or alongside temozolomide cycles. Beforehand, treatment had been radiotherapy, temozolomide, or both; the majority received both. Study-wide results and limits: Most patients, 90% to 95%, showed vaccine-induced immune responses.

Sample time point: week 35, safety follow-up. The vaccine gave 300 ug of a 20-mer mutant IDH1 peptide subcutaneously per dose. Generated by immunoSEQ multiplex PCR, the TCRdb table keeps only in-frame clones and is missing some. The sample includes fewer than 45,000 clones, around 81% of them seen just once. This chain connects TRBV10-3 to TRBJ2-7, with 8 positions matching TRBD2. The material was PBMCs, obtained from a glioma patient whose treatment included an IDH1 peptide vaccine. The TCR was taken from a middle-aged woman with glioma. Some clones in this sample may be carry-over from other donors' samples. The CDR3 loop reads CAIRFSGMKDEQYF. CDR3 nucleotide sequence: TGTGCCATCAGATTTAGCGGGATGAAGGACGAGCAGTACTTC.